The sequence of this TCR beta chain was determined in a study of TIL therapy for anti-PD-1-resistant metastatic lung cancer. As for the study in general: Median patient age was almost 55, ranging about 38-80 years.

The immunoSEQ assay was v3. Profiling relied on immunoSEQ multiplex PCR, and the TCRdb table lists in-frame clones only, not all of them. The profile shows about 52,000 clones, approximately 79% of them singletons. The CDR3 length is 14 residues. Looked up from germline, CDR1 is MNHEY and CDR2 is SVGAGI. Trimming pared 0 bases from V and 3 bases from J, leaving 5 bases between. Time point indicated: pre-treatment sample, taken before nivolumab and TIL therapy. Study-level points and caveats: The cohort had more treatment-naive, never-smoker and oncogene-addicted patients than typical.

In the case of this clone: What it binds is not known.

The chain recombines TRBV6-5 with TRBJ1-4; D is ambiguous. The sample here was blood, taken at baseline. The receptor's source is a woman aged 25-85 years with non-small cell lung cancer. In DNA form, the CDR3 reads TGTGCCAGCAGTTACTCTGCCGCTAATGAAAAACTGTTTTTT. Translating it yields CASSYSAANEKLFF.